The present TCR beta chain was sequenced within a study of CD8 T cells in Susac syndrome. Reverse transcription of roughly 0.5 to 1 ug RNA used random hexamers. immunoSEQ multiplex PCR amplified TCR beta CDR3 across 54 Vbeta, 13 Jbeta. TCRdb used MiXCR to reprocess the immunoSEQ multiplex PCR reads, holding one entry per CDR3 protein. In the table there are under 200,000 distinct CDR3 sequences, approximately 95% of which are singletons. The V and J ends lost 3 bases and 0 bases, in that order; junction bases with no gene match: 6. CDR1 SEHNR and CDR2 FQNEAQ come from the germline V gene (reference sequence). The CDR3 has 16 residues.

The material sequenced was CD8+ T cells from PBMCs. The clonotype comes from a human donor with multiple sclerosis. The chain links TRBV7-9 to TRBJ1-1; 8 nucleotides line up with TRBD1. CDR3 residues: CASSLGGQGMNTEAFF. As DNA, the CDR3 is TGTGCCAGCAGCTTGGGCGGACAGGGAATGAACACTGAAGCTTTCTTT.